The text below deals with one TCR beta chain. It lacks a known antigen. No base-level quality is on record; no much larger clone is a single base apart. The cohort was made up of roughly 670 healthy bone marrow donors. Cohort members were all nominally healthy when sampled, although unrecorded immune exposures were likely present. The donor tested CMV seropositive and was one of the 289 seropositive cohort members. Every donor gave a peripheral blood sample, and the peripheral blood mononuclear cells from that sample were used for TCR beta sequencing. Genomic DNA was extracted from the blood cell samples with the Qiagen DNeasy Blood Extraction Kit. These data come from a study of cytomegalovirus exposure and HLA in healthy donors (dated by TCRdb to 2016 to 2017). Some background on the complete study: In an earlier analysis of approximately 640 of the donors, 276 Gb of sequence data and roughly 100 million unique TCR beta sequences from roughly 180 million T cells were reported. An earlier analysis of 500 to 650 of the donors applied high-throughput TCR beta sequencing to assess whether each TCR beta V gene segment acted as functional or pseudogenic. The later analysis used no new phenotypic data to find candidate immune exposures, relying instead on TCR beta sequences and their occurrence across donors. Around 320 gigabases of sequencing data and some 85 million unique TCR sequences were included in an early release covering several hundred HLA-typed donors. The study aimed to test whether signatures of past pathogen exposure could be identified by cataloging public T cell receptors. Along with the approximately 700-subject first cohort, a separate validation cohort of more than 90 different subjects was used. Donor age, sex, ethnicity and CMV serostatus were compiled alongside the repertoire data. The genetic ancestry cluster associated with self-reported Caucasian donors included 81% of the roughly 400 genotyped donors. To predict cytomegalovirus infection status, the study combined high-throughput TCR immunosequencing, statistical association of individual TCRs with disease status, and machine learning. The number of donors typed differed by locus, with about 629-630 for A, B, C, DRB1 and DQB1, 522 for DQA1, 600 to 610 for DPA1, and around 450 for DPB1. The T cell repertoires of roughly 660 subjects were profiled by immunosequencing and related to cytomegalovirus serostatus. Class I and class II HLA loci were covered by the typing at four-digit resolution. A later analysis re-examined previously published TCR beta repertoires from about 700 donors and added high-resolution HLA genotyping to investigate patterns of TCR occurrence. In a later genetic analysis, genome-wide SNP genotypes for about three fifths of the roughly 670 donors were used, and that subset was treated as a discovery cohort. Four to six DR-DQ haplotypes were handled as single units for association and clustering because linkage in the cohort was strong. Every discovery cohort repertoire had been produced on one sequencing platform. Among around 400 genotyped donors of the cohort, an average of around 250,000 unique TCR beta nucleotide sequences was sequenced per donor, of which roughly 17% were non-productive. Results the study describes overall, beyond this receptor: When HLA alleles, especially DR and DQ, strongly co-occurred, TCR associations were difficult to assign to individual alleles. A later analysis found that HLA-associated TCR beta chains were more clonally expanded and had lower generation probabilities than equally common non-associated chains. Linkage disequilibrium might explain the correlated functional status among segregating V segments, but an unknown experimental factor could not be ruled out. A cluster of highly shared sequence variants was judged likely to be a technical artifact of the sequencing pipeline. In this cohort, only TCR beta chains were sequenced, and detectable features were limited by the absence of alpha or paired-chain data. Because counts were too low, seventeen rarely observed V segments, including chromosome 9 orphons, were excluded from the earlier analysis of about 500 of the donors. HLA typing was unavailable for some donors at each locus, so association tests used only the typed subset. A further reported finding was that TCR beta sequences accurately predicted the HLA-A and HLA-B alleles for most subjects in the first cohort. Most CMV-associated TCR beta chains appeared to be HLA-restricted in a later analysis, and the HLA associations seemed to be driven largely by CMV exposure. The 87-base-pair reads could not distinguish some IMGT-functional V segments, including TRBV6-2 and TRBV6-3, so those segments were excluded. In a later genetic analysis, a missense DCLRE1C variant was associated with V-gene and J-gene trimming of TCR beta chains, and the association was replicated in an independent cohort. The presence/absence analyses assumed that sequencing depth was roughly uniform across donors, and that assumption may not be true. According to a later analysis, parvovirus B19, influenza, CMV and Epstein-Barr virus appeared linked to several top co-occurrence clusters. The only immune exposure information available for the cohort was CMV serostatus. It was suggested by the authors that the approach could potentially be generalized to other disease states and immunological phenotypes. Broadly in line with IMGT annotations, most TCR beta V segments showed up in productive rearrangements about 90% or about 30% of the time in an earlier analysis of approximately 640 of the donors. In vitro tests confirmed that a few of the cytomegalovirus-associated TCR beta chains recognize cytomegalovirus antigens. In a later analysis, the rate of TCR association differed among HLA loci, with DRB1 alleles having the most associated TCRs and HLA-C alleles having the fewest. In a later genetic analysis, fewer N-insertions in productive TCRs were reported among donors in an Asian-associated ancestry cluster than the 666-donor mean. Across donors, most TCR sequences were observed very rarely, whereas some public TCRs were present in many individuals. The classifier was reported to diagnose cytomegalovirus status with high specificity and sensitivity in both the original and validation cohorts. The study listed 150 to 200 TCR beta chains as associated with cytomegalovirus. A later analysis associated 16,951 TCR beta sequences with specific HLA alleles at a false discovery rate of 0.05.

Libraries were made using the immunoSEQ multiplex PCR assay. The multiplex PCR relied on a mix of 60 forward primers for TCR Vbeta segments and 13 reverse primers for TCR Jbeta segments. A multiplex PCR assay on genomic DNA amplified the CDR3 region of rearranged TCR beta genes. Amplified TCR beta libraries were sequenced as 87-base-pair reads on the Illumina HiSeq System. Turning to the authors' computational methods: Across the 666 repertoires, a later analysis counted roughly 84 million unique TCR beta chains, about 10 million of which were shared by at least two donors. Raw reads were error-corrected and collapsed into unique sequences by a nearest-neighbor algorithm in which closely related sequences were merged to remove PCR and sequencing errors. CDR3 sequences were aligned to IMGT reference sequences to assign V, D and J gene segments. For a sequence to be retained, a match of at least six nucleotides to both a V gene segment and a J gene segment was required. Rearrangements were called productive when the CDR3 lacked stop codons and stayed in frame with V and J; all others were non-productive. CDR3 was defined according to IMGT convention as the region running from the second conserved V-encoded cysteine to the conserved J-encoded phenylalanine. The earlier analysis of 587 of the donors excluded any sequence lacking an unambiguous match to a single V gene segment. An earlier analysis of fewer than 650 of the donors classified V segments as functional when productive rearrangements were above 56.7% and as segregating when the standard deviation between donors was above 5%. A statistical classification framework was developed to diagnose cytomegalovirus status using the catalog of TCR beta chain sequences. In a later analysis, V and J genes were assigned by comparing TCR nucleotide sequences against IMGT/GENE-DB human TR gene sequences. In a later analysis, CDR3 sequences and most-parsimonious VDJ recombination scenarios were assigned using the TCRdist pipeline. A later analysis defined each TCR beta chain by its CDR3 amino acid sequence plus V-gene family, and excluded reads lacking a unique V-gene family. As a way to deal with suspected cross-contamination and a sequencing artifact, a later analysis dropped 592 nucleotide sequences that were highly shared and had low generation probability. A later analysis calculated a clonal expansion index for each public chain from normalized within-repertoire ranks of inferred template counts. In a later analysis, generation probabilities were computed using a VDJ recombination model fitted to out-of-frame rearrangements, and the results were checked against IGoR. In a later analysis, hypergeometric tests were used to score TCR-TCR, TCR-HLA and TCR-CMV co-occurrence, with a repertoire-size bias correction applied to TCR pairs. In a later analysis, false discovery rates were estimated by permuting HLA or CMV assignments 20 times. In a later analysis, co-occurring TCRs were grouped using DBSCAN, with TCRdist sequence similarity added in when clustering inside HLA-allele-positive subsets. Repertoires with fewer than 30,000 or more than 120,000 public chains, plus five repertoires with anomalous nucleotide sharing, were excluded from co-occurrence clustering. Drawn from immuneACCESS, this table holds only the in-frame rearrangements with V and J called that TCRdb kept. Clones are partly lost; checked studies trace under half to an unresolved V gene and leave the rest unexplained. V, J and clone size were drawn from that table, and D and trimming were deduced from the DNA. The sample contains about 140,000 clones, roughly four fifths of them found a single time. Around 3% of the sample comes from the top ten.

Counted from cysteine to phenylalanine, this CDR3 has 15 amino acids. Only the CDR3 DNA stays, 45 bases, in frame from base 1. Via the germline V gene, CDR1 is SGHDT and CDR2 YYEEEE. After removal of 5 bases from V and 6 bases from J, the junction retains 7 bases not matched to a gene. The source is a man between 18 and 29 years old in good health and CMV-seropositive. Sequencing was carried out using PBMCs. The V and J genes are TRBV5-6 and TRBJ2-2, with 10 bases aligning to TRBD1. The DNA sequence reads TGTGCCAGCAGACCCGGGACAGGGGAAGCCGGGGAGCTGTTTTTT. It is translated as CASRPGTGEAGELFF.